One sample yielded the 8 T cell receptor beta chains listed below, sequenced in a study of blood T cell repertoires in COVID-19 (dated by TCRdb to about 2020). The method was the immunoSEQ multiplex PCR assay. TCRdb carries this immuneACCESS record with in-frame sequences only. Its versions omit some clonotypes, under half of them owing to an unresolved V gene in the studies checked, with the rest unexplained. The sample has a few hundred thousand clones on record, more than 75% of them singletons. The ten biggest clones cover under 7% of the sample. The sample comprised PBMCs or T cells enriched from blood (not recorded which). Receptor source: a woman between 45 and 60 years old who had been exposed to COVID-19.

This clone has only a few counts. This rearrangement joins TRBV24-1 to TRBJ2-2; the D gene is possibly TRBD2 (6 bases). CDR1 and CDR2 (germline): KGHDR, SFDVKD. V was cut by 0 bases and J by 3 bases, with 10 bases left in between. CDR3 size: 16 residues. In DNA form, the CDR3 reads TGTGCCACCAGTGATTTGGGCAGGGAGGACACCGGGGAGCTGTTTTTT. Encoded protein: CATSDLGREDTGELFF.

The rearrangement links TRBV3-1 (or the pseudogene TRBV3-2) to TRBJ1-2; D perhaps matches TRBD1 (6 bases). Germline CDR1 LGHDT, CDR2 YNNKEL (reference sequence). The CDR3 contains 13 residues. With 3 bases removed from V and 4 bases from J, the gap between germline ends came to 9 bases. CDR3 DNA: TGTGCCAGCAGCCACAGGGGATTCTATGGCTACACCTTC. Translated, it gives CASSHRGFYGYTF.

The CDR3 sequence: CASSLSGQPNTEAFF. DNA for the CDR3: TGTGCCAGCAGCTTATCTGGGCAGCCGAACACTGAAGCTTTCTTT. The chain links TRBV11-1 to TRBJ1-1; D remains unclear. Germline V gene lookup returns CDR1 SGHAT and CDR2 FQDESV (reference sequence). This CDR3 region has 15 residues. V was trimmed by 2 bases and J by 1 base, leaving 11 bases between them.

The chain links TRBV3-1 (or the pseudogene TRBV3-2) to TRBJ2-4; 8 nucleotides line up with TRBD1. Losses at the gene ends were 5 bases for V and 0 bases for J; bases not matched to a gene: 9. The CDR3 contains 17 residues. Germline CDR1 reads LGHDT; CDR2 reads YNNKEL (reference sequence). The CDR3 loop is CASSTLGQELAKNIQYF. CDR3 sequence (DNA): TGTGCCAGCAGCACCCTGGGACAGGAACTAGCCAAAAACATTCAGTACTTC.

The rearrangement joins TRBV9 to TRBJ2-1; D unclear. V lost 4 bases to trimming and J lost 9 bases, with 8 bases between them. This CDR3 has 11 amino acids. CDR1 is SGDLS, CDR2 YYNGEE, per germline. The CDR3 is CASSSLGEQFF. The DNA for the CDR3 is TGTGCCAGCAGCTCCCTCGGTGAGCAGTTCTTC.

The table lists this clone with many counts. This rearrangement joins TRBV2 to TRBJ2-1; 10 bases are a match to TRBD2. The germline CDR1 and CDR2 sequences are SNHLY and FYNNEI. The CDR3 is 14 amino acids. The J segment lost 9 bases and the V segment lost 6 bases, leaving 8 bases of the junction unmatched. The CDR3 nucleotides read TGTGCCAGCAGGGGGTCTAGCGGGGGTGTTGAGCAGTTCTTC. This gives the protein CASRGSSGGVEQFF.

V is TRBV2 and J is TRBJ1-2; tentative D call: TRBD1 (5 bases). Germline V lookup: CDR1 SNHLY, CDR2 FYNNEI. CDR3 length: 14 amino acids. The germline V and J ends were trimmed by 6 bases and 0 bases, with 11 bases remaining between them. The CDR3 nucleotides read TGTGCCAGCAGCACAGGCCGAGCTAACTATGGCTACACCTTC. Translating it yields CASSTGRANYGYTF.

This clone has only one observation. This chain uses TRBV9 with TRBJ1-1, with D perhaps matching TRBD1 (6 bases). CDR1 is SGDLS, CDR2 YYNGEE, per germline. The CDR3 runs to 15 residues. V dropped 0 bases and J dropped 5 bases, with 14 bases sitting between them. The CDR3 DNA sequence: TGTGCCAGCAGCGTAGTATCGGGAGGGGGGACTGAAGCTTTCTTT. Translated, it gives CASSVVSGGGTEAFF. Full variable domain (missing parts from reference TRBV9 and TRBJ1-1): DSGVTQTPKHLITATGQRVTLRCSPRSGDLSVYWYQQSLDQGLQFLIQYYNGEERAKGNILERFSAQQFPDLHSELNLSSLELGDSALYFCASSVVSGGGTEAFFGQGTRLTVV.